The 30 T cell receptor beta chains listed next were all sequenced from one sample in a study of blood T cell repertoires in COVID-19. The table came from immunoSEQ multiplex PCR; TCRdb's copy has only in-frame clones and leaves some out. The sample shows fewer than 350,000 clones, roughly nine tenths of them seen only once. The sample comprised PBMCs or T cells enriched from blood (not recorded which). Receptor source: a woman between 40 and 50 years old who had recovered from COVID-19.

The chain employs TRBV2 and TRBJ2-7, with TRBD1 matching 9 bases. The V segment lost 6 bases and the J segment 6 bases; nucleotides outside the gene matches: 6. The CDR3 contains 13 residues. Germline CDR1 and CDR2: SNHLY and FYNNEI. The CDR3, as DNA: TGTGCCAGCAGCCCGACAGGGGGAGGCGAGCAGTACTTC. It specifies CASSPTGGGEQYF.

This chain links TRBV7-9 with TRBJ2-1; no clear D. The CDR3 is 12 residues long. Germline CDR1 is SEHNR and CDR2 is FQNEAQ (reference sequence). Trimming removed 8 bases from V and 10 bases from J, with 15 bases in between. Written as DNA, the CDR3 is TGTGCCAGCTACCCCCGAACCGGGGAGCAGTTCTTC. It codes for CASYPRTGEQFF.

The chain recombines TRBV30 with TRBJ1-2; TRBD1 aligns across 9 bases. Germline trimming cut 1 base from V and 7 bases from J; bases unmatched to any gene: 4. The CDR3 sequence is 13 residues long. Germline-derived CDR1 and CDR2 are GTSNPN and SVGIG (reference sequence). CDR3 nucleotides: TGTGCCTGGAGTGAAAACAGGGGGCCTGGCTACACCTTC. Protein sequence: CAWSENRGPGYTF.

The V call is TRBV21-1, the J call TRBJ2-6; the table names TRBD2, a call not compared with the DNA. TRBV21-1 is an annotated pseudogene. This CDR3 has 15 residues. In DNA form, the CDR3 reads TGTGCCAGCACAGCGGGAAGGGCTGGGGCCAACGTCCTGACTTTC. Protein sequence: CASTAGRAGANVLTF.

The rearrangement uses TRBV7-8 and TRBJ1-3; a weak D match, TRBD1 (5 bases). The CDR3 consists of 14 residues. The V end lost 2 bases, the J end lost 3 bases, and 8 bases lay between the germline ends. Germline V CDR1 and CDR2: SGHVS, FQNEAQ. CDR3 amino acids: CASSLQGNGNTIYF. As DNA, the CDR3 is TGTGCCAGCAGCTTACAGGGAAATGGAAACACCATATATTTT. The whole variable domain, filled in from reference TRBV7-8 and TRBJ1-3, reads GAGVSQSPRYKVAKRGQDVALRCDPISGHVSLFWYQQALGQGPEFLTYFQNEAQLDKSGLPSDRFFAERPEGSVSTLKIQRTQQEDSAVYLCASSLQGNGNTIYFGEGSWLTVV.

This chain links TRBV28 with TRBJ1-5, with 7 nucleotides matching TRBD1. The J segment lost 1 base and the V segment lost 8 bases, leaving 8 bases of the junction unmatched. The CDR3 runs 15 residues. Germline-derived CDR1 and CDR2 are MDHEN and SYDVKM. The CDR3 loop reads CASLPGTASNQPQHF. The CDR3 DNA sequence: TGTGCCAGCTTGCCCGGGACAGCGAGCAATCAGCCCCAGCATTTT.

The rearrangement links TRBV10-2 to TRBJ2-7; D is possibly TRBD2 (6 bases). Per the germline V gene, CDR1 is WSHSY and CDR2 is SAAADI. This CDR3 comprises 12 residues. Trimming cost V 8 bases and J 3 bases, with 11 bases left between them. CDR3 region: CASGGLYYEQYF. Written as DNA, the CDR3 is TGCGCCAGCGGGGGACTCTACTACGAGCAGTACTTC.

This chain links TRBV19 with TRBJ1-3; TRBD1 matches 7 bases. Per the germline V gene, CDR1 is LNHDA and CDR2 is SQIVND (reference sequence). There are 17 residues in the CDR3. After removal of 11 bases from V and 0 bases from J, the junction contained 16 bases not matched to a gene. CDR3 sequence (DNA): TGTGCCGGGCTGGGACAGCGGTGGATTGGCTCTGGAAACACCATATATTTT. Amino acid sequence: CAGLGQRWIGSGNTIYF.

The rearrangement joins TRBV5-1 to TRBJ1-6, with 7 bases lining up with TRBD1. Unmatched junction bases numbered 4, after V lost 0 bases and J lost 10 bases. This CDR3 comprises 14 residues. Germline lookup yields CDR1 SGHRS and CDR2 YFSETQ. Here the CDR3 reads CASSLGQGESPLHF. For the CDR3, the DNA is TGCGCCAGCAGCTTGGGGCAGGGGGAGTCACCCCTCCACTTT.

CDR3 loop: CAWGPGQVTDTQYF. Written as DNA, the CDR3 is TGTGCCTGGGGACCGGGACAGGTTACAGATACGCAGTATTTT. The V and J genes are TRBV30 and TRBJ2-3, with 8 bases matching TRBD1. V lost 5 bases to trimming and J lost 3 bases; unmatched junction nucleotides: 7. Germline V gives CDR1 GTSNPN, CDR2 SVGIG (reference sequence). This CDR3 is built from 14 residues.

The chain is built from TRBV5-1 and TRBJ1-2; 9 bases map to TRBD1. The CDR3 sequence is 17 residues long. Germline-derived CDR1 and CDR2 are SGHRS and YFSETQ. V was pared by 4 bases and J by 1 base, with 11 bases of the junction left unmatched. CDR3 DNA sequence: TGCGCCAGCAGCCCCAGGACAGGGGAGTTCGGTAACTATGGCTACACCTTC. It yields the protein CASSPRTGEFGNYGYTF.

The chain couples TRBV2 to TRBJ2-1; unclear D gene. Germline CDR1 SNHLY, CDR2 FYNNEI. This CDR3 has 16 residues. V gave up 3 bases and J gave up 4 bases, with 16 bases separating them. This CDR3 reads CASSEFLETQYNEQFF. As DNA, the CDR3 is TGTGCCAGCAGTGAGTTCTTGGAGACTCAATACAATGAGCAGTTCTTC.

J is TRBJ1-1 and V is TRBV30; TRBD1 aligns across 11 bases. Unmatched junction bases numbered 12, after V lost 3 bases and J lost 0 bases. The CDR3 extends over 18 amino acids. Germline V lookup: CDR1 GTSNPN, CDR2 SVGIG (reference sequence). The CDR3 DNA reads TGTGCCTGGAGGCCCGGGACAGGGGGTATTCCCATGAACACTGAAGCTTTCTTT. It encodes CAWRPGTGGIPMNTEAFF.

The chain joins TRBV18 to TRBJ2-7; 8 bases line up with TRBD1. The CDR3 covers 14 residues. Germline CDR1 is KGHSH and CDR2 is LQKENI. The V segment lost 5 bases and the J segment 0 bases; nucleotides outside the gene matches: 3. As DNA, the CDR3 is TGTGCCAGCTCAGGACAGGGATCCTCCTACGAGCAGTACTTC. This codes for CASSGQGSSYEQYF.

This rearrangement joins TRBV30 to TRBJ2-2, with TRBD2 matching over 10 bases. Unmatched junction bases numbered 6, after V lost 1 base and J lost 4 bases. The CDR3 has 16 amino acids. Germline V lookup: CDR1 GTSNPN, CDR2 SVGIG (reference sequence). The CDR3 reads CAWSGASGGFTGELFF. CDR3 sequence (DNA): TGTGCCTGGAGTGGGGCTAGCGGGGGATTCACCGGGGAGCTGTTTTTT.

This clone was observed a few times. This chain connects TRBV5-1 to TRBJ1-4; TRBD1 aligns across 11 bases. V trimming: 4 bases; J trimming: 6 bases; junction bases outside the gene matches: 5. The CDR3 extends over 15 amino acids. Germline lookup yields CDR1 SGHRS and CDR2 YFSETQ. CDR3 DNA: TGCGCCAGCAGCGTGGGACAGGGGGTGGATGAAAAACTGTTTTTT. Translated: CASSVGQGVDEKLFF.

The rearrangement links TRBV4-1 to TRBJ1-6, with 8 nucleotides matching TRBD1. Germline assignment: CDR1 MGHRA and CDR2 YSYEKL. J gave up 4 bases and V 2 bases, and 4 bases lay outside the gene matches. The CDR3 runs to 16 residues. CDR3 region: CASSQTRQGYNSPLHF. CDR3 in DNA: TGCGCCAGCAGCCAAACCCGACAGGGGTATAATTCACCCCTCCACTTT.

This clone was found once. The chain links TRBV5-1 to TRBJ1-2, with D possibly matching TRBD1 (6 bases). The CDR3 has 13 residues. V was clipped by 5 bases and J by 7 bases, with 15 bases between them. Looked up from germline, CDR1 is SGHRS and CDR2 is YFSETQ. CDR3 DNA sequence: TGCGCCAGCAGTCCGGCAGGGGAGGGTGGCTACACCTTC. It is translated as CASSPAGEGGYTF. The variable domain in full, completed from reference TRBV5-1 and TRBJ1-2, reads KAGVTQTPRYLIKTRGQQVTLSCSPISGHRSVSWYQQTPGQGLQFLFEYFSETQRNKGNFPGRFSGRQFSNSRSEMNVSTLELGDSALYLCASSPAGEGGYTFGSGTRLTVV.

The chain recombines TRBV3-1 (or the pseudogene TRBV3-2) with TRBJ1-2; 9 bases are shared with TRBD1. Trimming at V came to 4 bases and at J to 8 bases, leaving 17 bases not matched to a gene. This CDR3 has 17 amino acids. The germline CDR1 and CDR2 sequences are LGHDT and YNNKEL (reference sequence). This CDR3 is CASSPGTGSRSLGGYTF. The CDR3 DNA follows: TGTGCCAGCAGCCCCGGGACAGGGAGCAGGTCCCTTGGGGGCTACACCTTC.

The chain uses TRBV30 and TRBJ2-2; TRBD1 agrees at 12 bases. The V and J ends lost 3 bases and 6 bases, in that order; junction bases with no gene match: 14. Germline loops: CDR1 GTSNPN, CDR2 SVGIG (reference sequence). The CDR3 is 18 residues long. This chain's CDR3 is CAWRMQGQGAPNAGELFF. CDR3 nucleotides: TGTGCCTGGAGGATGCAGGGACAGGGGGCGCCTAACGCCGGGGAGCTGTTTTTT.

With respect to this clone: The germline gene is not matched at one end of the junction; a read error may be the cause. The chain employs TRBV7-7 and TRBJ2-5, with TRBD2 matching 7 bases. Germline loops: CDR1 SSHAT, CDR2 FNYEAQ (reference sequence). This CDR3 region has 18 residues. In DNA, the CDR3 is TGTGCTAGCAGCTTAGCGCTTCATGGCGGGAGTGCCCAAGAGACCCAGTACTTC. It encodes CASSLALHGGSAQETQYF.

The chain has TRBV15 and TRBJ1-5; 9 bases agree with TRBD1. Germline values: CDR1 LNHNV, CDR2 YYDKDF (reference sequence). Trimming at V came to 3 bases and at J to 9 bases, leaving 6 bases not matched to a gene. The CDR3 covers 14 residues. This CDR3 is CATSRDRGNTPQHF. CDR3 sequence (DNA): TGTGCCACCAGCAGGGACAGGGGTAATACGCCCCAGCATTTT.

The genes are TRBV7-9 and TRBJ2-5; no firm D call. V was trimmed by 5 bases and J by 3 bases, leaving 16 bases between them. The CDR3 covers 15 residues. Germline V CDR1 and CDR2: SEHNR, FQNEAQ (reference sequence). CDR3 region: CASSLTQQQKETQYF. CDR3 nucleotides: TGTGCCAGCAGCCTCACGCAACAGCAAAAAGAGACCCAGTACTTC.

The chain uses TRBV15 and TRBJ1-1; tentatively, D is TRBD1 (6 bases). This CDR3 contains 14 residues. Germline V lookup: CDR1 LNHNV, CDR2 YYDKDF (reference sequence). V lost 3 bases, J lost 5 bases, and 13 bases lay in between. The CDR3 region is CATSRKQDSTEAFF. CDR3 nucleotide sequence: TGTGCCACCAGCAGGAAACAGGACAGTACTGAAGCTTTCTTT.

This clone is a singleton in its sample. The genes are TRBV18 and TRBJ1-2; 9 bases are shared with TRBD1. CDR3 size: 17 residues. V shed 3 bases and J 0 bases; nucleotides not matched to a gene: 8. Germline CDR1 KGHSH, CDR2 LQKENI. The CDR3 here is CASSPGQGMGTNYGYTF. As DNA, the CDR3 is TGTGCCAGCTCACCTGGACAGGGGATGGGAACTAACTATGGCTACACCTTC.

J is TRBJ2-7 and V is TRBV29-1, with D possibly matching TRBD1 (6 bases). Trimming took off 4 bases at V and 2 bases at J, with 15 bases between the two ends. The germline V gene encodes CDR1 SQVTM and CDR2 ANQGSEA. This CDR3 is built from 14 residues. The CDR3 region has the DNA TGCAGCGTTGGAACAGGGATCCAAGCCTACGAGCAGTACTTC. Amino acids: CSVGTGIQAYEQYF.

Only a few counts were recorded for this clone. The CDR3: CASGPTTGLNTEAFF. CDR3 nucleotides: TGTGCTAGTGGTCCAACAACAGGGTTGAACACTGAAGCTTTCTTT. This chain joins TRBV12-5 and TRBJ1-1, with a weak D call TRBD1 (6 bases). This CDR3 comprises 15 residues. From germline, CDR1 is LGHNT and CDR2 FRNRAP. The V end lost 5 bases, the J end lost 0 bases, and 13 bases lay between the germline ends.

The CDR3 here is CASRSPFRSEAFF. The CDR3 coding sequence is TGTGCCAGCAGGTCCCCTTTTCGTAGTGAAGCTTTCTTT. The chain joins TRBV12-3 or TRBV12-4 to TRBJ1-1, with unresolved D. This CDR3 is built from 13 residues. V was pared by 6 bases and J by 7 bases, with 15 bases between.

The V gene is TRBV27, the J gene TRBJ2-3; D is unresolved. The CDR3 spans 13 residues. Germline V gene sequence: CDR1 MNHEY, CDR2 SMNVEV (reference sequence). V dropped 0 bases and J dropped 6 bases, with 7 bases sitting between them. The CDR3 here is CASSLSAGDTQYF. CDR3 nucleotide sequence: TGTGCCAGCAGTTTATCAGCCGGGGATACGCAGTATTTT.

Turning to this clone: Other DNA variants within this sample encode the same CDR3. V is TRBV5-1 and J is TRBJ2-5; 9 bases agree with TRBD1. After removal of 4 bases from V and 3 bases from J, the junction contained 4 bases not matched to a gene. Germline V lookup: CDR1 SGHRS, CDR2 YFSETQ. This CDR3 spans 14 amino acids. The CDR3 spells CASSLTGGEETQYF. DNA for the CDR3: TGCGCCAGCAGCCTGACAGGGGGTGAAGAGACCCAGTACTTC.